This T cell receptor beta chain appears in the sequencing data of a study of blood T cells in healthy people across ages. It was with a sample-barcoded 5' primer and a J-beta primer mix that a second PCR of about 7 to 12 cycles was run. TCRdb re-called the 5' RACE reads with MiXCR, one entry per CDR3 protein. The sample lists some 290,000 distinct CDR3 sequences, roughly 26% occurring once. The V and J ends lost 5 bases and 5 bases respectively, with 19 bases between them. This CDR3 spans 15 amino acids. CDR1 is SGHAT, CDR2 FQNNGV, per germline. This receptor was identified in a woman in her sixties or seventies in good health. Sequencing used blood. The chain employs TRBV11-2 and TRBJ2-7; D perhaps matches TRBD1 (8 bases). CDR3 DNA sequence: TGTGCCAGCAGCCAGCATCGACAGGGGAGGGACGAGCAGTACTTC. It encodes CASSQHRQGRDEQYF.